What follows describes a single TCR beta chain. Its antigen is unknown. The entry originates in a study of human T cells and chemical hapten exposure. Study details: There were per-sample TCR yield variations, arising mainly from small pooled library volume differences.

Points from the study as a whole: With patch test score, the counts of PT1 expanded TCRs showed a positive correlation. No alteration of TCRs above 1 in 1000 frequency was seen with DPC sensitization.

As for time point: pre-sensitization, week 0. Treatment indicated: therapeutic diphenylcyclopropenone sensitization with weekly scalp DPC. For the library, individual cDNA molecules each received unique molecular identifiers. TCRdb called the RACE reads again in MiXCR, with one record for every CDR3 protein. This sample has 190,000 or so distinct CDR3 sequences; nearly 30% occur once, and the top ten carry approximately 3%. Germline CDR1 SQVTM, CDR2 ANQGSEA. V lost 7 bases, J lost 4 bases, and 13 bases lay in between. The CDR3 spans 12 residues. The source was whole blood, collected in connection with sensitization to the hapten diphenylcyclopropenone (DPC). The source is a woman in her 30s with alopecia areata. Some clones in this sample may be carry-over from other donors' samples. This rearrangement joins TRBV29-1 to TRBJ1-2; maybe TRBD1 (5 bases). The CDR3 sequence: CSGGDSSYGYTF. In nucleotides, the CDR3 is TGCAGCGGAGGGGATTCGTCCTATGGCTACACCTTC.